These T cell receptor beta chains were read from a single sample in a study of control samples from healthy donors and cancer patients. The repertoire was sequenced with immunoSEQ multiplex PCR; TCRdb's copy has only in-frame clones and lacks some. This repertoire shows about 120,000 clones, approximately 88% found once; its top ten account for about 3.2%. Sample: blood. All receptors come from a man aged 35 to 55 in good health. Each CDR3 is given with its conserved first and last residue. Fields, in order: J gene, D gene, V gene, CDR3 protein. D genes are given only for firm matches.

>TRBJ1-1|NA|TRBV5-1
CASSGGRWNTEAFF
>TRBJ1-4|TRBD1|TRBV14
CASSFDRGIEKLFF
>TRBJ1-1|NA|TRBV18
CASSPLGPGARSEQNTEAFF
>TRBJ1-1|TRBD1|TRBV4-1
CASSQGRGQLNTEAFF
>TRBJ2-3|NA|TRBV9
CASSPDTPGVQVADTQYF
>TRBJ1-2|NA|TRBV19
CASSIEGFRHYGYTF
>TRBJ2-2|NA|TRBV9
CASSVVRYGCGELFF
>TRBJ1-5|NA|TRBV3-1/TRBV3-2
CASSQGAGGNQPQHF
>TRBJ2-5|NA|TRBV2
CASSGFGQKETQYF
>TRBJ2-3|NA|TRBV29-1
CSVEGVSDTQYF
>TRBJ1-3|NA|TRBV7-9
CASSLAPGNTIYF
>TRBJ1-6|NA|TRBV6-1
CASSERRGNSGSPLHF
>TRBJ2-1|TRBD2|TRBV7-8
CASSLYGTSGEHNEQFF
>TRBJ2-5|NA|TRBV5-5
CASSSGPFGETQYF
>TRBJ1-4|TRBD1|TRBV5-1
CASSFQGANEKLFF
>TRBJ2-1|TRBD1|TRBV6-6
CASSYGPGGFYNEQFF
>TRBJ2-1|TRBD2|TRBV7-2
CASSLVAGGPNEQFF
>TRBJ2-1|NA|TRBV10-1
CASSDYSFPSYNEQFF
>TRBJ1-4|TRBD1|TRBV11-3
CASSSRQGLNEKLFF
>TRBJ2-3|NA|TRBV18
CASSPADSHTDTQYF
>TRBJ2-2|NA|TRBV9
CASIRGPDTGELFF
>TRBJ2-3|NA|TRBV6-4
CASSHGAGPSTDTQYF
>TRBJ2-5|TRBD2|TRBV5-1
CASLSGGAGETQYF
>TRBJ1-1|NA|TRBV19
CASSIASNTEAFF
>TRBJ2-7|TRBD1|TRBV12-5
CASGLVTGGFYEQYF
>TRBJ1-1|NA|TRBV5-1
CASSLRGNTEAFF
>TRBJ1-2|TRBD1|TRBV18
CASSPGQGSGYGYTF
>TRBJ1-5|TRBD1|TRBV6-1
CASSEFGQGINQPQHF
>TRBJ1-3|NA|TRBV2
CATYRGSSGNTIYF
>TRBJ2-7|NA|TRBV4-2
CASSQIGSYEQYF
>TRBJ1-4|NA|TRBV7-2
CASSSTPLPTNEKLFF
>TRBJ2-5|TRBD1|TRBV2
CASNRDSQETQYF
>TRBJ1-6|TRBD1|TRBV5-1
CASSLERGRSPLHF
>TRBJ1-2|NA|TRBV19
CASSMETGLYGYTF
>TRBJ2-7|NA|TRBV18
CASSPMARVVRGHEQYF
>TRBJ1-1|NA|TRBV29-1
CSVVRDTEAFF
>TRBJ2-7|NA|TRBV12-3/TRBV12-4
CASSQQDYEQYF
>TRBJ2-3|NA|TRBV5-6
CASSLQGRDTQYF
>TRBJ2-4|NA|TRBV3-1/TRBV3-2
CASSQEQLSLAKNIQYF